One and the same sample provided the 30 T cell receptor beta chains below, sequenced in a study of T cells in Graves' hyperthyroidism and ophthalmopathy. It was RNA transcripts that yielded the amplified TCR beta CDR3 regions. In the first-round RT-PCR of the TCR CDR3, the HTBI primer set was used. Using its own MiXCR run on the multiplex PCR reads, TCRdb lists one record per CDR3 protein. The repertoire consists of about 380,000 distinct CDR3 sequences, with approximately 12% occurring once and the leading ten covering less than 25%. Sequencing used blood. The receptors were sampled from a man younger than 40 with Graves' hyperthyroidism that later progressed to Graves' ophthalmopathy.

Many counts were recorded for this clonotype. V usage is TRBV29-1 and J usage is TRBJ1-1; D remains unclear. The CDR3 is 12 residues long. The V gene lost 3 bases and the J gene lost 7 bases, with 12 bases spanning the gap. Germline V CDR1 and CDR2: SQVTM, ANQGSEA. CDR3: CSVDGDLREAFF. In DNA, the CDR3 is TGCAGCGTTGATGGGGATCTGCGTGAAGCTTTCTTT.

The J gene is TRBJ2-7, the V gene TRBV7-6; D ambiguous. The germline CDR1 and CDR2 sequences are SGHVS and FNYEAQ. This CDR3 region has 14 residues. Trimming shortened V by 3 bases and J by 6 bases, and 15 bases separated the two germline ends. CDR3 nucleotides: TGTGCCAGCAGCTTGACGGGCCCGTCGGGCGAGCAGTACTTC. Its protein product is CASSLTGPSGEQYF.

The sample holds many counts of this clonotype. This chain uses TRBV3-1 with TRBJ1-4; the match to TRBD1 covers 7 bases. The V segment lost 3 bases and the J segment 5 bases; nucleotides outside the gene matches: 3. CDR3 size: 14 residues. The germline gives CDR1 LGHDT, CDR2 YNNKEL (reference sequence). The CDR3 loop is CASSHGTVNEKLFF. CDR3 nucleotides: TGTGCCAGCAGCCACGGGACAGTGAATGAAAAACTGTTTTTT.

This clonotype was seen at least ten times. CDR3 residues: CASSLPWATSGGRNIQYF. Here the CDR3 DNA reads TGTGCCAGCAGTTTACCCTGGGCGACTAGCGGGGGGCGGAACATTCAGTACTTC. V is TRBV28 and J is TRBJ2-4; TRBD2 matches 13 bases. J was trimmed by 7 bases and V by 2 bases; bases with no gene match: 11. The CDR3 spans 18 residues. Germline V gene lookup returns CDR1 MDHEN and CDR2 SYDVKM.

V and J are TRBV11-2 and TRBJ2-7; D is perhaps TRBD1 or TRBD2 (5 bases each). Deletions cut 4 bases from V and 7 bases from J, with 11 bases between. The length of the CDR3 is 12 residues. Germline V gives CDR1 SGHAT, CDR2 FQNNGV. CDR3 loop: CASSSGPLEQYF. DNA of the CDR3: TGTGCCAGCAGCTCGGGACCTTTGGAGCAGTACTTC.

This clonotype appeared many times. The rearrangement links TRBV6-1 to TRBJ1-5, with D maybe TRBD1 (6 bases). Trimming removed 7 bases at V and 0 bases at J, with 7 bases between. Per the germline V gene, CDR1 is MNHNS and CDR2 is SASEGT. This CDR3 has 13 residues. CDR3 sequence (DNA): TGTGCCAGCAACAGGGTTAGCAATCAGCCCCAGCATTTT. It codes for CASNRVSNQPQHF.

V usage is TRBV5-1 and J usage is TRBJ2-2, with 9 bases matching TRBD2. The V gene end was trimmed by 4 bases and the J gene end by 6 bases; junction bases not matched to a gene: 13. CDR1 and CDR2 from the germline V gene are SGHRS and YFSETQ. This CDR3 contains 17 residues. CDR3 nucleotides: TGCGCCAGCAGCCCTCGGACTAGCGTGGGGGCGGCCGGGGAGCTGTTTTTT. Amino acid sequence: CASSPRTSVGAAGELFF.

This clonotype has a count of ten or more. CDR3 residues: CASSIPTGGYTF. For the CDR3, the DNA is TGTGCCAGCAGTATCCCGACCGGGGGCTACACCTTC. V and J are TRBV28 and TRBJ1-2; D ambiguous. The CDR3 covers 12 residues. CDR1 and CDR2 (germline): MDHEN, SYDVKM. Trimming removed 5 bases from V and 8 bases from J, with 12 bases in between.

This clonotype came up a few times. The V and J genes are TRBV7-9 and TRBJ2-4; D is tentatively TRBD1 or TRBD2 (5 bases each). The V gene's germline CDR1 is SEHNR and CDR2 FQNEAQ (reference sequence). Trimming left V 2 bases short and J 0 bases short, with 11 bases between. The CDR3 is 16 amino acids. CDR3 region: CASSLRDGKAKNIQYF. The CDR3 DNA follows: TGTGCCAGCAGCTTACGGGACGGAAAAGCCAAAAACATTCAGTACTTC.

This clonotype was picked up many times. CDR3 in amino acids: CASSSDRTGVGETQYF. CDR3 in DNA: TGTGCCAGCAGCTCCGACAGGACAGGGGTAGGGGAGACCCAGTACTTC. The V gene is TRBV11-2, the J gene TRBJ2-5; 9 bases match TRBD1. Germline trimming cut 4 bases from V and 5 bases from J; bases unmatched to any gene: 11. Per germline, CDR1 SGHAT and CDR2 FQNNGV. The CDR3 sequence is 16 residues long.

This clonotype was seen repeatedly, ten times or more. The chain carries TRBV2 and TRBJ2-5, with D uncertain. From germline, CDR1 is SNHLY and CDR2 FYNNEI. Between the trimmed V and J ends, which lost 7 bases and 5 bases, there was a span of 14 bases. CDR3 length: 13 residues. Here the CDR3 DNA reads TGTGCCAGCACCGAAACAACGGAGGAGACCCAGTACTTC. Its protein is CASTETTEETQYF.

The chain couples TRBV30 to TRBJ1-1; no reliable D call. Trimming took off 0 bases at V and 2 bases at J, with 7 bases between the two ends. In germline, CDR1 is GTSNPN, CDR2 SVGIG (reference sequence). CDR3 length: 13 residues. This chain's CDR3 is CAWSVMENTEAFF. CDR3 bases: TGTGCCTGGAGTGTTATGGAAAACACTGAAGCTTTCTTT.

With regard to this clonotype: A read error may explain this, as a much larger clone is one base away. CDR3 DNA sequence: TGTGCCAGCAGCGTTTTGAAGGGGGCGGTTAACTATGGCTACACCTTC. The encoded protein is CASSVLKGAVNYGYTF. The rearrangement joins TRBV5-6 to TRBJ1-2; 7 bases align to TRBD1. Unmatched junction bases numbered 10, after V lost 4 bases and J lost 1 base. Germline CDR1 reads SGHDT; CDR2 reads YYEEEE. The CDR3 loop spans 16 amino acids.

This clonotype has just one count. J is TRBJ2-1 and V is TRBV20-1; TRBD2 aligns across 16 bases. Trimming at V came to 3 bases and at J to 4 bases, leaving 6 bases not matched to a gene. CDR3 length: 17 residues. Germline CDR1 DFQATT, CDR2 SNEGSKA (reference sequence). Here the CDR3 reads CSARGTSGGAEYNEQFF. In DNA form, the CDR3 reads TGCAGTGCTAGGGGGACTAGCGGGGGGGCGGAATACAATGAGCAGTTCTTC.

This clonotype has ten or more counts. The chain uses TRBV5-1 and TRBJ2-7; TRBD1 matches 10 bases. The CDR3 consists of 15 residues. Trimming took 1 base from V and 2 from J; bases not matched to a gene: 3. Germline V gives CDR1 SGHRS, CDR2 YFSETQ. The CDR3 nucleotides are TGCGCCAGCAGCTTGCCCGGGACAGGGGCCTACGAGCAGTACTTC. Its protein product is CASSLPGTGAYEQYF.

This clonotype was detected only a few times. V usage is TRBV29-1 and J usage is TRBJ2-1; D is unresolved. CDR3 length: 14 amino acids. Germline V lookup: CDR1 SQVTM, CDR2 ANQGSEA. Trimming removed 2 bases at V and 7 bases at J, with 15 bases between. In nucleotides, the CDR3 is TGCAGCGTTGAATATACGGTAGAAGGGAATGAGCAGTTCTTC. Protein sequence: CSVEYTVEGNEQFF.

This clonotype appeared many times. This chain joins TRBV20-1 and TRBJ2-1; possible D gene TRBD1, 6 bases. CDR1 and CDR2 from the germline V gene are DFQATT and SNEGSKA (reference sequence). This CDR3 has 13 residues. V lost 6 bases and J lost 4, with 13 bases in between. The CDR3 reads CSAPGTGYNEQFF. CDR3 coding DNA: TGCAGTGCCCCCGGAACAGGGTACAATGAGCAGTTCTTC.

The chain joins TRBV7-9 to TRBJ2-3; 10 bases map to TRBD2. From germline, CDR1 is SEHNR and CDR2 FQNEAQ (reference sequence). V lost 5 bases, J lost 4 bases, and 9 bases stayed unmatched. CDR3 length: 16 residues. The DNA of the CDR3 is TGTGCCAGCAGCCCCATTTTAGCGGGGGGAGCAGATACGCAGTATTTT. Translating it yields CASSPILAGGADTQYF.

This sequence joins TRBV29-1 and TRBJ2-1, with D maybe TRBD1 (5 bases). V lost 5 bases to trimming and J lost 0 bases, with 14 bases between them. The CDR3 is made up of 15 amino acids. Germline assignment: CDR1 SQVTM and CDR2 ANQGSEA. The CDR3 sequence: CSVRDRQSSYNEQFF. The CDR3 DNA reads as TGCAGCGTTCGCGACCGACAGAGCTCCTACAATGAGCAGTTCTTC.

The V gene is TRBV20-1, the J gene TRBJ2-7; D assignment may be TRBD1 or TRBD2 (5 bases each). Germline assignment: CDR1 DFQATT and CDR2 SNEGSKA (reference sequence). CDR3 length: 16 residues. V gave up 6 bases and J gave up 4 bases, with 25 bases separating them. The CDR3 DNA sequence: TGCAGTGCCACGAGTAACCGGGACCGCTACTCTTACGAGCAGTACTTC. Translated: CSATSNRDRYSYEQYF.

This clonotype has ten or more counts. The chain joins TRBV19 to TRBJ2-7; 8 nucleotides line up with TRBD1. The CDR3 consists of 13 residues. Germline lookup yields CDR1 LNHDA and CDR2 SQIVND (reference sequence). Trimming removed 4 bases from V and 2 bases from J; junction bases left unmatched: 1. As DNA, the CDR3 is TGTGCCAGTAGTACGGACAGGGCCTACGAGCAGTACTTC. Translated, it gives CASSTDRAYEQYF.

The chain uses TRBV6-1 and TRBJ1-5, with D unclear. V was clipped by 2 bases and J by 5 bases, with 19 bases between them. The CDR3 is 17 residues long. Germline V lookup: CDR1 MNHNS, CDR2 SASEGT. The CDR3 DNA reads as TGTGCCAGCAGTGAATACTCGGGCCTATCCCTCCATCAGCCCCAGCATTTT. Translating it yields CASSEYSGLSLHQPQHF.

This clonotype occurred many times. The chain links TRBV11-2 to TRBJ2-1, with 7 nucleotides matching TRBD2. V was clipped by 3 bases and J by 7 bases; unmatched bases: 6. The germline CDR1 and CDR2 sequences are SGHAT and FQNNGV. There are 14 residues in the CDR3. Here the CDR3 reads CASSFSLGGNEQFF. As DNA, the CDR3 is TGTGCCAGCAGCTTCTCTCTGGGAGGGAATGAGCAGTTCTTC.

This clonotype was recorded a few times. This sequence joins TRBV5-1 and TRBJ2-3; TRBD2 matches at 8 bases. The CDR3 has 16 amino acids. The J segment lost 2 bases and the V segment lost 1 base, leaving 6 bases of the junction unmatched. From germline, CDR1 is SGHRS and CDR2 YFSETQ. CDR3 in amino acids: CASSLRASGSTDTQYF. CDR3 nucleotides: TGCGCCAGCAGCTTGAGGGCTAGCGGGTCCACAGATACGCAGTATTTT.

In its sample, this clonotype was seen many times. V is TRBV6-6 and J is TRBJ2-2; 12 bases are a match to TRBD2. The CDR3 is 16 residues long. Trimming removed 1 base from V and 6 bases from J; junction bases left unmatched: 3. CDR1 is MNHNY, CDR2 SVGAGI, per germline (reference sequence). In DNA form, the CDR3 reads TGTGCCAGCAGTTACTGGACTAGCGGGGACCCCGGGGAGCTGTTTTTT. It encodes CASSYWTSGDPGELFF.

This clonotype was counted between two and nine times. The chain recombines TRBV6-5 with TRBJ1-6; D remains ambiguous. The germline V gene encodes CDR1 MNHEY and CDR2 SVGAGI. V lost 1 base and J 5 bases, leaving 9 bases between the germline ends. The CDR3 extends over 15 amino acids. CDR3: CASSYLAGDNSPLHF. CDR3 nucleotides: TGTGCCAGCAGTTACTTGGCAGGAGATAATTCACCCCTCCACTTT.

This clonotype was observed a handful of times. V usage is TRBV9 and J usage is TRBJ2-7; TRBD1 or TRBD2 may be the D gene (5 bases each). Germline values: CDR1 SGDLS, CDR2 YYNGEE. There are 15 residues in the CDR3. Trimming removed 0 bases from V and 2 bases from J, with 12 bases in between. The CDR3 loop is CASSVAGTDAYEQYF. The CDR3 nucleotides read TGTGCCAGCAGCGTAGCGGGGACGGACGCCTACGAGCAGTACTTC.

A remark on this clonotype: Possible read error: a much larger clone is one base away. CDR3 nucleotide sequence: TGTGCCAGCAGCTTCGGGTGGGGGGTGTATTTT. This translates into CASSFGWGVYF. The chain recombines TRBV11-2 with TRBJ2-3, with D tentatively TRBD2 (6 bases). The germline gives CDR1 SGHAT, CDR2 FQNNGV. The CDR3 sequence is 11 residues long. Between the trimmed V and J ends, which lost 3 bases and 14 bases, there was a span of 12 bases.

This clonotype was seen a handful of times. The chain links TRBV28 to TRBJ1-2; D is unresolved. Trimming shortened V by 4 bases and J by 2 bases, and 8 bases separated the two germline ends. CDR1 is MDHEN and CDR2 is SYDVKM in the germline V gene. This CDR3 is built from 13 residues. In nucleotides, the CDR3 is TGTGCCAGCAGTTCAAGGCGGAACTATGGCTACACCTTC. The encoded protein is CASSSRRNYGYTF.

This clonotype has more than one count but fewer than ten. V and J are TRBV9 and TRBJ2-2; D might be TRBD1 or TRBD2, each matching 5 bases. The germline V gene encodes CDR1 SGDLS and CDR2 YYNGEE. The CDR3 length is 15 residues. V was shortened by 8 bases and J by 5 bases, with 19 bases between the two germline ends. CDR3 amino acids: CASRLGAGPTGELFF. DNA for the CDR3: TGTGCCAGTCGGCTCGGGGCAGGGCCGACCGGGGAGCTGTTTTTT. Variable domain in full (rest from reference TRBV9 and TRBJ2-2): DSGVTQTPKHLITATGQRVTLRCSPRSGDLSVYWYQQSLDQGLQFLIQYYNGEERAKGNILERFSAQQFPDLHSELNLSSLELGDSALYFCASRLGAGPTGELFFGEGSRLTVL.